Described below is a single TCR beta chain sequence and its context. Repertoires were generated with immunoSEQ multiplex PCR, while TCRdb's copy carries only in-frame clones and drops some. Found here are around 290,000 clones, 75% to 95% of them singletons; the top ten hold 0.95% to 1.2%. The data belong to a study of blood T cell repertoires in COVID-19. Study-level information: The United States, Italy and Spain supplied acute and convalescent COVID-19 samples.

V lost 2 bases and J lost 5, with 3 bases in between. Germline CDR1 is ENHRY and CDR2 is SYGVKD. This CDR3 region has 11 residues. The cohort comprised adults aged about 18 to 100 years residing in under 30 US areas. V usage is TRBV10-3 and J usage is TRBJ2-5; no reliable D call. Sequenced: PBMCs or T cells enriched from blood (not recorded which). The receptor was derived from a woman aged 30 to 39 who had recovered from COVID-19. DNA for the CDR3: TGTGCCATCAGTGAGCAGGAGACCCAGTACTTC. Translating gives CAISEQETQYF.